The 4 T cell receptor beta chains below come from one sample, sequenced in a study of cytomegalovirus exposure and HLA in healthy donors (dated by TCRdb to about 2017). Receptors were amplified or captured by the immunoSEQ multiplex PCR assay. The multiplex PCR relied on a mix of 60 forward primers for TCR Vbeta segments and 13 reverse primers for TCR Jbeta segments. This immuneACCESS table, as held by TCRdb, lists in-frame sequences with V and J called but not all clones. Of the missing ones, under half trace to an unresolved V gene in checked studies; the others have no known cause. Within this sample are 150,000 to 200,000 clones, with over 75% of them counted one time only. The ten largest clones take up 2.3% of the sample. The specimen was PBMCs. These receptors all come from a woman aged 45-65 years in good health and CMV-seronegative.

The chain combines TRBV11-1 with TRBJ2-7; D remains ambiguous. The length of the CDR3 is 13 residues. With 0 bases removed from V and 12 bases from J, the gap between germline ends came to 15 bases. Germline V CDR1 and CDR2: SGHAT, FQDESV (reference sequence). The CDR3 nucleotides are TGTGCCAGCAGCTTAGCCAGTGAACCCCGGAGGTACTTC. It yields the protein CASSLASEPRRYF.

This clone was observed a handful of times. V and J are TRBV6-6 and TRBJ1-5; a possible D gene is TRBD1 (5 bases). CDR1 is MNHNY and CDR2 is SVGAGI in the germline V gene (reference sequence). The CDR3 has 14 residues. Trimming shortened V by 4 bases and J by 4 bases, and 11 bases separated the two germline ends. CDR3 sequence: CASSSGGGNQPQHF. The CDR3 nucleotides read TGTGCCAGCAGTTCCGGCGGGGGGAATCAGCCCCAGCATTTT.

This chain's CDR3 is CASTAAGQGEYGYTF. In DNA, the CDR3 is TGTGCCAGCACCGCCGCCGGACAGGGGGAATATGGCTACACCTTC. The chain uses TRBV6-6 and TRBJ1-2; TRBD1 aligns across 10 bases. Germline CDR1 is MNHNY and CDR2 is SVGAGI (reference sequence). The CDR3 is made up of 15 amino acids. Unmatched junction bases numbered 10, after V lost 7 bases and J lost 5 bases.

The chain links TRBV6-1 to TRBJ1-3; 7 nucleotides match TRBD1. Trimming at V came to 6 bases and at J to 2 bases, leaving 4 bases not matched to a gene. This CDR3 has 14 residues. The germline CDR1 and CDR2 sequences are MNHNS and SASEGT. CDR3 in DNA: TGTGCCAGCAGGCAGACAGGGACTGGAAACACCATATATTTT. Translated, it gives CASRQTGTGNTIYF.